The TCR beta chain under discussion was sequenced for a study of cytomegalovirus exposure and HLA in healthy donors. V lost 0 bases to trimming and J lost 7 bases, with 7 bases between them. This CDR3 comprises 13 residues. Per germline, CDR1 SGHNT and CDR2 YENEEA. The study ran its PCR with 60 Vbeta and 13 Jbeta primers. Here immunoSEQ multiplex PCR was the method, and the copy in TCRdb shows in-frame clones only, minus some. Of about 170,000 clones listed, roughly 84% are singletons. The origin of this receptor is a man younger than 35 in good health and CMV-seropositive. The genes are TRBV11-3 and TRBJ2-1; no definite D call. The specimen was PBMCs. This chain's CDR3 is CASSLELLNEQFF. The DNA for the CDR3 is TGTGCCAGCAGCTTAGAGTTGCTAAATGAGCAGTTCTTC.